The rows below give T cell receptor beta chains drawn from one sample of a study of blood T cell repertoires in COVID-19. Profiled with immunoSEQ multiplex PCR; TCRdb holds only in-frame clones, not every one. The table has approximately 250,000 clones, approximately 88% seen once. Sample: PBMCs or T cells enriched from blood (not recorded which). The source is a middle-aged woman with acute COVID-19. Both conserved end residues are part of each CDR3. D genes are given only for firm matches. Expanded clones are given a class, and other clones once, few, many or no size at all.

>TRBV5-6|TRBJ1-2|.|.
TGTGCCAGCACCCCTGGCCCAGGGGCGAGCGGCTACACCTTC
CASTPGPGASGYTF
>TRBV10-2|TRBJ2-1|.|.
TGCGCCAGCAGTGTCCAGGGAAGGGGTGAGCAGTTCTTC
CASSVQGRGEQFF
>TRBV2|TRBJ1-1|.|.
TGTGCCAGCAGTGTGGCGGGCCTAAACACTGAAGCTTTCTTT
CASSVAGLNTEAFF
>TRBV9|TRBJ1-4|once|.
TGTGCCAGCAGCCTCCGGGAGGGGGGTGAAAAACTGTTTTTT
CASSLREGGEKLFF
>TRBV5-6|TRBJ2-5|.|.
TGTGCCAGCAGCCAGCAGGGGAGAGAGACCCAGTACTTC
CASSQQGRETQYF
>TRBV27|TRBJ2-3|.|.
TGTGCCAGCAGTTTGGCCAATACGCAGTATTTT
CASSLANTQYF
>TRBV4-1|TRBJ2-1|once|TRBD2
TGCGCCAGCAGCCAAGATCTCGGGGGGTGGTACAATGAGCAGTTCTTC
CASSQDLGGWYNEQFF
>TRBV10-3|TRBJ1-2|.|TRBD1
TGTGCCATCAGACAGGGGTGGGGCTACACCTTC
CAIRQGWGYTF
>TRBV5-6|TRBJ2-2|.|.
TGTGCCAGCAGCCCCTTCGGGGGAGAGACCGGGGAGCTGTTTTTT
CASSPFGGETGELFF
>TRBV29-1|TRBJ1-1|.|.
TGCAGCGTTGGACTAAAGGTTAAGGGGGAGGCTTTCTTT
CSVGLKVKGEAFF
>TRBV6-4|TRBJ2-3|.|TRBD2
TGTGCCAGCAGTAGCGGGGGTAGCACAGATACGCAGTATTTT
CASSSGGSTDTQYF
>TRBV9|TRBJ1-6|.|.
TGTGCCAGCAGCCCCCCCGGGAGCTCCTATAATTCACCCCTCCACTTT
CASSPPGSSYNSPLHF
>TRBV5-4|TRBJ2-5|once|.
TGTGCCATCCCAGGGGCTTCGTACCAAGAGACCCAGTACTTC
CAIPGASYQETQYF
>TRBV12-3/TRBV12-4|TRBJ2-2|.|.
TGTGCCAGCCAGGGGATTGGCACCGGGGAGCTGTTTTTT
CASQGIGTGELFF
>TRBV5-1|TRBJ2-2|few|TRBD1
TGCGCCAGCAGCCCCCTGACAGGGCGGAACGGGGAGCTGTTTTTT
CASSPLTGRNGELFF
>TRBV30|TRBJ2-3|.|.
TGTGCCTGGGGAGTTAGTGATACGCAGTATTTT
CAWGVSDTQYF
>TRBV23-1|TRBJ2-2|few|TRBD1
TGCGCCAGCAGTCCACCGGGACAGGGGACGACCGGGGAGCTGTTTTTT
CASSPPGQGTTGELFF
>TRBV4-2|TRBJ1-4|.|.
TGTGCCAGCAGCCAAGGAACAGCAACTAATGAAAAACTGTTTTTT
CASSQGTATNEKLFF
>TRBV2|TRBJ2-5|once|.
TGTGCCAGCAGAGCGGACCTGGTGGTAATCAAGACCCAGTACTTC
CASRADLVVIKTQYF
>TRBV6-5|TRBJ1-1|.|.
TGTGCCAGCAGTTACAGGGTCAGCGGAATGAACACTGAAGCTTTCTTT
CASSYRVSGMNTEAFF
>TRBV9|TRBJ2-5|once|TRBD1
TGTGCCAGCAGCGTAGCTACGACAGGGGGGCCAGAGACCCAGTACTTC
CASSVATTGGPETQYF
>TRBV6-1|TRBJ2-7|few|TRBD1
TGTGCCAGCAGTGACCCCGGGACAGGGACCTACGAGCAGTACTTC
CASSDPGTGTYEQYF
>TRBV19|TRBJ1-5|.|.
TGTGCCAGTAGAGGGGGAGGGAAGGCTCAGCCCCAGCATTTT
CASRGGGKAQPQHF
>TRBV11-3|TRBJ2-3|.|.
TGTGCCAGCAGCATAGGGCGACAAAGGGATACGCAGTATTTT
CASSIGRQRDTQYF
>TRBV7-9|TRBJ2-5|.|.
TGTGCCAGCAGCTTAGGCCCCTCGGGACACTATCAAGAGACCCAGTACTTC
CASSLGPSGHYQETQYF
>TRBV10-3|TRBJ2-1|few|TRBD1
TGTGCCATCAGTGAGTCGACTCATGCGGACAGGGAGTGGTTCTTC
CAISESTHADREWFF
>TRBV19|TRBJ1-6|.|.
TGTGCCAGTAGTCCCTCGCGGGCATCAGGTTCACCCCTCCACTTT
CASSPSRASGSPLHF
>TRBV19|TRBJ1-4|.|TRBD1
TGTGCCAGTAGTACCGGGACAGGGCGTGAAAAACTGTTTTTT
CASSTGTGREKLFF
>TRBV15|TRBJ2-1|.|.
TGTGCCACCAGCAGAGGACTGGATTACAATGAGCAGTTCTTC
CATSRGLDYNEQFF
>TRBV10-1|TRBJ2-2|.|TRBD1
TGCGCCAGCACCAATGACAGGGTCACCGGGGAGCTGTTTTTT
CASTNDRVTGELFF
>TRBV5-1|TRBJ1-6|.|TRBD1
TGCGCCAGCAAATCCGGGACAGGGGACGCCAGCTCCTATAATTCACCCCTCCACTTT
CASKSGTGDASSYNSPLHF
>TRBV6-5|TRBJ2-7|.|.
TGTGCCAGCAGTTACTCAGGACAGTACGAGCAGTACTTC
CASSYSGQYEQYF
>TRBV6-5|TRBJ2-2|.|.
TGTGCCAGCAGACGGGACAGACTAGCCGGGGAGCTGTTTTTT
CASRRDRLAGELFF
>TRBV5-1|TRBJ2-3|.|TRBD2
TGCGCCAGCAACCTAGCGGGGGGAGTAACAGATACGCAGTATTTT
CASNLAGGVTDTQYF
>TRBV6-4|TRBJ1-6|.|.
TGTGCCAGCAGTGTGGCATATAATTCACCCCTCCACTTT
CASSVAYNSPLHF
>TRBV5-6|TRBJ2-5|.|TRBD2
TGTGCCAGCAGCTTGGGACTAGCGAACCAAGAGACCCAGTACTTC
CASSLGLANQETQYF
>TRBV11-2|TRBJ1-1|.|.
TGTGCCAGCAGCTTAGGCGGAGCAAACACTGAAGCTTTCTTT
CASSLGGANTEAFF
>TRBV29-1|TRBJ2-5|.|TRBD1
TGCAGCGTCGGTACCGGGACAGGGGGCTTTGAGACCCAGTACTTC
CSVGTGTGGFETQYF
>TRBV5-1|TRBJ2-1|.|TRBD2
TGCGCCAGCAGCTTAGTAGCGGGAGTCTTTAATGAGCAGTTCTTC
CASSLVAGVFNEQFF
>TRBV4-1|TRBJ2-2|once|.
TGCGCCAGCAGCCAAGGAGTCGGGACACCCGGTTCCGGGGAGCTGTTTTTT
CASSQGVGTPGSGELFF
>TRBV24-1|TRBJ2-1|.|TRBD2
TGTGCCACCAGTGATGCCCCGGGACTAGCGGGAGTTGAGCAGTTCTTC
CATSDAPGLAGVEQFF
>TRBV7-2|TRBJ2-3|.|.
TGTGCCAGCAGCTTATTTCGGTCGGGAGGGGGCGGTAGCACAGATACGCAGTATTTT
CASSLFRSGGGGSTDTQYF
>TRBV10-3|TRBJ1-6|.|TRBD1
TGTGCCATCAGGGGGACAGACGATTCACCCCTCCACTTT
CAIRGTDDSPLHF
>TRBV10-1|TRBJ2-1|few|TRBD2
TGCGCCAGCAGCGGACTAGCGAATGAGCAGTTCTTC
CASSGLANEQFF
>TRBV5-4|TRBJ2-2|.|TRBD2
TGTGCCAGCAGCTGGCCCCCTGGAGCGGGGGCGAACACCGGGGAGCTGTTTTTT
CASSWPPGAGANTGELFF
>TRBV5-4|TRBJ2-5|.|.
TGTGCCAGCAGGGAAGGAGGGAGGGAGACCCAGTACTTC
CASREGGRETQYF
>TRBV24-1|TRBJ1-2|.|.
TGTGCCACCAGTGGGGGCCCGGGTTCTAACTATGGCTACACCTTC
CATSGGPGSNYGYTF
>TRBV7-8|TRBJ1-3|.|.
TGTGCCAGCAGCACAACAGGGTTTTCTGGAAACACCATATATTTT
CASSTTGFSGNTIYF
>TRBV2|TRBJ2-3|.|TRBD2
TGTGCCAGCAGTGGCCGGACTAGCGGGGCTAGCACAGATACGCAGTATTTT
CASSGRTSGASTDTQYF
>TRBV2|TRBJ2-7|.|.
TGTGCCAGCAGTAGAACCGGGACACTTTCCTACGAGCAGTACTTC
CASSRTGTLSYEQYF
>TRBV5-1|TRBJ1-5|.|.
TGCGCCAGCAGCTTGGGACAGTCTAGCAATCAGCCCCAGCATTTT
CASSLGQSSNQPQHF
>TRBV9|TRBJ2-3|.|.
TGTGCCAGCAACTCGGGAGTTGCTCCGGATACGCAGTATTTT
CASNSGVAPDTQYF
>TRBV7-6|TRBJ2-3|.|TRBD2
TGTGCCAGCAGCTCACTAGCGGGAGGTACAGATACGCAGTATTTT
CASSSLAGGTDTQYF
>TRBV5-4|TRBJ1-2|once|.
TGTGCCAGCAGCTTGGCCGGAGAGGGAGGCTACACCTTC
CASSLAGEGGYTF
>TRBV11-2|TRBJ2-1|.|TRBD1
TGTGCCAGCAGCCCGGGACAGGGCAGGTACAATGAGCAGTTCTTC
CASSPGQGRYNEQFF
>TRBV15|TRBJ2-7|once|.
TGTGCCACCAGCAGAGGGCATGACTACGAGCAGTACTTC
CATSRGHDYEQYF
>TRBV5-4|TRBJ2-2|once|.
TGTGCCAGCAGCCCCGACTACGCCGGGGAGCTGTTTTTT
CASSPDYAGELFF
>TRBV2|TRBJ1-1|few|TRBD1
TGTGCCAGCAAGGGGGACAGATGGAACACTGAAGCTTTCTTT
CASKGDRWNTEAFF
>TRBV30|TRBJ1-4|.|.
TGTGCCTGGAGTGTATGGCAGAATAATGAAAAACTGTTTTTT
CAWSVWQNNEKLFF